What follows describes a single T cell receptor (beta chain). Those who participated ranged in age from about 18 to 89 years and resided in about two dozen US areas. Assignments of participants to cohorts depended upon their own reported clinical history. The sample is drawn from a study of blood T cell repertoires in COVID-19. The germline CDR1 and CDR2 sequences are MDHEN and SYDVKM. Losses at the gene ends were 3 bases for V and 7 bases for J; bases not matched to a gene: 9. The CDR3 is 16 residues long. This table comes from immunoSEQ multiplex PCR, and its TCRdb copy is limited to in-frame clones, with some not included. Here the sample spans roughly 250,000 clones, 80% to 90% being singletons.

The sequence was obtained from a woman in her 50s who had recovered from COVID-19. V usage is TRBV28 and J usage is TRBJ2-1, with 10 bases identical to TRBD2. The sequencing input was PBMCs or T cells enriched from blood (not recorded which). CDR3 DNA: TGTGCCAGCAGTTTGTATCGGTCTAGCGGGAGTAATGAGCAGTTCTTC. As protein: CASSLYRSSGSNEQFF.